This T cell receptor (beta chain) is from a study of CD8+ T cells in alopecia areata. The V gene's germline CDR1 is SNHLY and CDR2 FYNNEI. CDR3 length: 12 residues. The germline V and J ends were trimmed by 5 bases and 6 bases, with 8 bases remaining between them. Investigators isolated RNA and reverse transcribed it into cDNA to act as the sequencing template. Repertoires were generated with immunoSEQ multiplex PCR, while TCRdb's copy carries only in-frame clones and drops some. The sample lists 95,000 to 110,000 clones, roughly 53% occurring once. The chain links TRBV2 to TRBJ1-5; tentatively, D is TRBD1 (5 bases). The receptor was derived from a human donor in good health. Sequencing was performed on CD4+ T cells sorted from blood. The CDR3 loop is CASSPDSQPQHF. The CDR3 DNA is TGTGCCAGCAGTCCTGACAGTCAGCCCCAGCATTTT.